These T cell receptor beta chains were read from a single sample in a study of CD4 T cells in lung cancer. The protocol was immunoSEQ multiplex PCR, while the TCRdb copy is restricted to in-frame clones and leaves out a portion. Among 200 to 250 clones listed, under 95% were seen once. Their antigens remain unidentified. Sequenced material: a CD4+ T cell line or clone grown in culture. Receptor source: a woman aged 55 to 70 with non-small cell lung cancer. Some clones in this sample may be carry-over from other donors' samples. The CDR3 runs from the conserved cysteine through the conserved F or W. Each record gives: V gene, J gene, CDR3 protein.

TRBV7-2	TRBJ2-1	CASSPRTTFNNEQFF
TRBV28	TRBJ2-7	CASSPTSSYEQYF
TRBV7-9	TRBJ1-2	CASSPGQGIYGYTF
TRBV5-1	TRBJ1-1	CASSLAGSQMNTEAFF
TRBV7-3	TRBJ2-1	CASSPQTSGDYNEQFF
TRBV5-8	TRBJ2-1	CATGGDSSYNEQFF
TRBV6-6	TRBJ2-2	CASSYPDVTNTGELFF
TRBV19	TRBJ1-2	CAIGGYGYGYTF
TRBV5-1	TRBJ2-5	CASSPGLATQETQYF
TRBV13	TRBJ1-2	CASSPKDRVGGYTF
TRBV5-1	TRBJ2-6	CASSWRQNSGANVLTF
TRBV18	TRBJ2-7	CASSPPTYEQYF
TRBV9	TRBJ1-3	CASSPRTGGSGNTIYF
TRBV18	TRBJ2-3	CASSSVAPDTQYF
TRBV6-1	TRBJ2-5	CASSDGPRIIVDETQYF
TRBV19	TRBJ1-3	CASSPGQATGNTIYF
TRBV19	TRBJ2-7	CATRGVYEQYF
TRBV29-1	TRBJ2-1	CSVVGGDTQQFF
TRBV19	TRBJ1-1	CASSIPLDTEAFF
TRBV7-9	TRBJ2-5	CASSLFTGEQYF
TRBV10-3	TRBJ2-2	CAITTGGTSGSAGELFF